The 10 T cell receptor beta chains reported below all come from one sample, sequenced in a study of beta chain features in type 1 diabetes. Overall study results and limits: Across all four CD4+ subsets, people with type 1 diabetes showed modestly shorter TCRB CDR3s.

Their antigens are not known. Expressed TCRB transcripts were sequenced after all isolated RNA was converted to cDNA. Clones were sequenced by immunoSEQ multiplex PCR, and TCRdb holds only the in-frame ones, with some missing. There are about 300,000 clones in the sample; less than 15% occur only once, and approximately 0.016% lies in the top ten. Sequencing was carried out using naive CD4+ T cells from blood. The receptors were sampled from a woman under 30 with type 1 diabetes.

This rearrangement joins TRBV4-3 to TRBJ2-1; 9 bases line up with TRBD1. Germline-derived CDR1 and CDR2 are LGHNA and YSLEER. Trimming took 0 bases from V and 7 from J; bases not matched to a gene: 13. The CDR3 covers 18 residues. Here the CDR3 reads CASSQDLFRDRARNEQFF. The CDR3, as DNA: TGCGCCAGCAGCCAAGACCTTTTCCGGGACAGGGCGAGAAATGAGCAGTTCTTC.

This chain links TRBV5-6 with TRBJ2-7; 8 bases match TRBD2. Looked up from germline, CDR1 is SGHDT and CDR2 is YYEEEE. The length of the CDR3 is 17 residues. Trimming removed 1 base from V and 7 bases from J; junction bases left unmatched: 16. CDR3 nucleotide sequence: TGTGCCAGCAGCTTGACGTTACTAGCGGAGGGGCCAGTGGAGCAGTACTTC. Amino acids: CASSLTLLAEGPVEQYF.

This clone has more than one count but fewer than ten. CDR3 nucleotides: TGTGCCAGCAGCTTGGCCCGGAACACCGGGGAGCTGTTTTTT. It translates to CASSLARNTGELFF. The genes are TRBV7-3 and TRBJ2-2; D is unresolved. This CDR3 has 14 amino acids. V was shortened by 3 bases and J by 1 base, with 6 bases between the two germline ends. From germline, CDR1 is SGHTA and CDR2 FQGTGA.

The chain combines TRBV7-6 with TRBJ2-1; 11 bases agree with TRBD2. With V trimmed by 5 bases and J by 10 bases, 7 bases remained unmatched. The CDR3 extends over 14 amino acids. Germline V gene sequence: CDR1 SGHVS, CDR2 FNYEAQ. CDR3 protein: CASSDGTSGPEQFF. CDR3 bases: TGTGCCAGCAGCGATGGGACTAGCGGACCCGAGCAGTTCTTC. The full variable domain, its missing parts supplied by reference TRBV7-6 and TRBJ2-1, is GAGVSQSPRYKVTKRGQDVALRCDPISGHVSLYWYRQALGQGPEFLTYFNYEAQQDKSGLPNDRFSAERPEGSISTLTIQRTEQRDSAMYRCASSDGTSGPEQFFGPGTRLTVL.

A few counts support this clone. This chain connects TRBV2 to TRBJ2-7, with TRBD1 matching over 10 bases. Germline V CDR1 and CDR2: SNHLY, FYNNEI. Trimming cost V 6 bases and J 3 bases; bases outside gene matches: 2. This CDR3 contains 13 residues. Here the CDR3 reads CASRWTGGYEQYF. CDR3 coding DNA: TGTGCCAGCAGATGGACAGGGGGCTACGAGCAGTACTTC.

This clone was seen a few times. The chain has TRBV5-1 and TRBJ1-2, with TRBD1 matching over 7 bases. Germline V CDR1 and CDR2: SGHRS, YFSETQ. CDR3 length: 15 amino acids. J gave up 1 base and V 4 bases, and 7 bases lay outside the gene matches. CDR3: CASSPTTGNNYGYTF. The CDR3 nucleotides read TGCGCCAGCAGCCCAACGACAGGGAATAACTATGGCTACACCTTC.

The rearrangement links TRBV5-4 to TRBJ2-1, with 9 bases matching TRBD2. This CDR3 has 13 amino acids. Trimming took 2 bases from V and 6 from J; bases not matched to a gene: 0. CDR1 is SGHNT and CDR2 is YYREEE in the germline V gene (reference sequence). CDR3 protein: CASSFSGSNEQFF. CDR3 DNA: TGTGCCAGCAGCTTTAGCGGGAGCAATGAGCAGTTCTTC. Based on the CDR3 plus reference TRBV5-4 and TRBJ2-1, the full variable domain is ETGVTQSPTHLIKTRGQQVTLRCSSQSGHNTVSWYQQALGQGPQFIFQYYREEENGRGNFPPRFSGLQFPNYSSELNVNALELDDSALYLCASSFSGSNEQFFGPGTRLTVL.

The chain recombines TRBV9 with TRBJ2-7; 7 bases are a match to TRBD1. The CDR3 runs to 14 residues. Germline V lookup: CDR1 SGDLS, CDR2 YYNGEE. Trimming cost V 4 bases and J 5 bases; bases outside gene matches: 9. The CDR3 bases are TGTGCCAGCAGCCCCTCCAGGGGGTCGAACGAGCAGTACTTC. Translation: CASSPSRGSNEQYF.

This clone was picked up a small number of times. This chain links TRBV7-2 with TRBJ2-7; 7 bases match TRBD2. CDR3 length equals 16 residues. V shed 5 bases and J 7 bases; nucleotides not matched to a gene: 17. Looked up from germline, CDR1 is SGHTA and CDR2 is FQGNSA. The chain's CDR3 is CASSPTSAPSAGEQYF. The CDR3 DNA reads as TGTGCCAGCAGCCCCACTAGCGCCCCATCCGCGGGGGAGCAGTACTTC.

CDR3 region: CAISVWLGQQETQYF. Here the CDR3 DNA reads TGTGCCATCAGTGTTTGGCTTGGTCAGCAAGAGACCCAGTACTTC. The chain combines TRBV10-3 with TRBJ2-5; no clear D. Trimming left V 4 bases short and J 2 bases short, with 14 bases between. This CDR3 contains 15 residues. From germline, CDR1 is ENHRY and CDR2 SYGVKD.